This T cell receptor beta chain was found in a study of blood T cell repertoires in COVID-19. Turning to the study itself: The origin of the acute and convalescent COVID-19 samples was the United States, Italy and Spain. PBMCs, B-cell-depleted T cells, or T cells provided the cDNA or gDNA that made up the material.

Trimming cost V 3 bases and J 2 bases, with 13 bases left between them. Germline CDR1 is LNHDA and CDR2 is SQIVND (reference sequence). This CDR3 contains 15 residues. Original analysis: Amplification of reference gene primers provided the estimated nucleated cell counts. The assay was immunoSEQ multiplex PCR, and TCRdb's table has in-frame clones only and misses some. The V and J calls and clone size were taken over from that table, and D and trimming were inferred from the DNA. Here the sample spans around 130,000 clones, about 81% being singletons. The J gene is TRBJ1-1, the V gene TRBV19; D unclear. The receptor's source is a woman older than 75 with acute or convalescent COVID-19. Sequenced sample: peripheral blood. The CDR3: CASSMYRLSNTEAFF. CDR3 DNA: TGTGCCAGTAGTATGTACCGGTTGTCAAACACTGAAGCTTTCTTT.